This T cell receptor (beta chain) stems from a study of PD-1 blockade in classical Hodgkin lymphoma. Study-wide points: It was among complete responders that baseline diversity resembled that of newly diagnosed patients.

Every one of the patients relapsed after autologous stem cell transplantation (brentuximab vedotin exposure was variable). With respect to this clone: The antigen is undetermined.

Libraries were prepared by immunoSEQ multiplex PCR; TCRdb keeps only in-frame clonotypes and omits some of them. The sample holds approximately 20,000 clones; over 60% are singletons and the top ten take 17%. V was pared by 6 bases and J by 1 base, with 12 bases of the junction left unmatched. This CDR3 contains 16 residues. CDR1 is KGHSH and CDR2 is LQKENI in the germline V gene. This material consisted of peripheral blood mononuclear cells (PBMCs), taken before the second cycle of nivolumab. This sequence joins TRBV18 and TRBJ2-7; 7 nucleotides align to TRBD2. The TCR comes from a human donor with classical Hodgkin lymphoma. The CDR3 DNA reads TGTGCCAGCTCGGCGGGGGTAGAAATAGGGTCCTACGAGCAGTACTTC. The encoded protein is CASSAGVEIGSYEQYF.